This TCR beta chain comes out of a study of blood T cell repertoires in COVID-19 (dated by TCRdb to between 2020 and 2021). In terms of the full investigation: Collaborator samples came from the United States, Italy and Spain and covered acute and convalescent phases of COVID-19. Sample metadata almost always included a de-identified subject ID, COVID-19 status, age in years and sex. The samples were drawn from the first 160 participants of the ongoing ImmuneRACE study and from 950 to 1,500 subjects provided by 6 global collaborators. Where available, HLA class I and class II types were taken from metadata supplied by the sample provider and were not determined by assay-based typing. Deeply sampled blood TCRbeta repertoires from subjects exposed to, actively infected with, or recovered from COVID-19 were included in the dataset. The prospective study material was composed of cDNA or gDNA derived from T cells, B-cell-depleted T cells, or PBMCs. The repertoires were released in a freely available public database meant as a resource for research on the immune response to SARS-CoV-2. What the research found in general, with its limitations: How much clinical and demographic metadata was included differed by source and by participant, and the metadata was provided uncurated.

The immunoSEQ Assay, a bias-controlled multiplex PCR, was used to amplify TCRbeta CDR3 regions from genomic DNA. The original methods were these. Within the assay, amplification of reference gene primers was used to estimate how many nucleated cells each sample contained. To quantify the absolute abundance of each unique TCRbeta CDR3 rearrangement, sequence reads were collapsed and filtered. For each sample, productive Simpson clonality was calculated by taking the square root of Simpson's diversity index across productive rearrangements. In TCRdb, the immuneACCESS table is reduced to in-frame sequences with V and J assigned. These tables do not hold every clone; where another copy was compared, an unresolved V gene accounts for under half, and the others remain unexplained. V and J calls and clone size are as listed in that table; D and trimming were resolved from the DNA. This sample comprises about 380,000 clones, 81% of them detected only once. The ten biggest clones cover 1.1% of the sample.

Remarks on this clone: Its binding antigen is unknown. The record has no base qualities; no much larger clone is one base away.

The CDR1 and CDR2 encoded by the germline V gene (reference sequence) are MNHEY and SMNVEV. V ends up 3 bases short and J 3 bases short, with an unmatched junction base count of 9. From its cysteine to its phenylalanine, the CDR3 spans 16 amino acids. Only CDR3 DNA remains: 48 bases, in frame from the first base. Collaborating institutions collected whole blood in K2EDTA tubes following their own protocols. For TCRbeta analysis, collaborators shipped samples as frozen whole blood, isolated PBMCs, or DNA extracted from either of those sample types. Sample: peripheral blood. This clonotype originated in a human donor with acute or convalescent COVID-19. The donor label of this sample is uncertain. This chain is built from TRBV27 and TRBJ1-1, and 8 bases in between align with TRBD1. CDR3 reads: CASSLARTGRDTEAFF. The nucleotides are TGTGCCAGCAGTTTGGCGAGGACAGGGAGGGACACTGAAGCTTTCTTT.